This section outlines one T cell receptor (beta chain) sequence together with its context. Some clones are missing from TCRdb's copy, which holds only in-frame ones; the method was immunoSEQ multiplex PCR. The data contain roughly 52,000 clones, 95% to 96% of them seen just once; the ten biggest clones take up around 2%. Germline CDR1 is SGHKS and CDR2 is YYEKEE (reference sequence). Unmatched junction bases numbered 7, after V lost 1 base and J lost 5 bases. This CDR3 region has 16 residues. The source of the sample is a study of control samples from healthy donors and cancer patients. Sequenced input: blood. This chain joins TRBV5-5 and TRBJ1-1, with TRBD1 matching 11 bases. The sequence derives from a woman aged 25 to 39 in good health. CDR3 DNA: TGTGCCAGCAGCTTGAGGAAAGGGACAGGGGGAACTGAAGCTTTCTTT. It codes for CASSLRKGTGGTEAFF.